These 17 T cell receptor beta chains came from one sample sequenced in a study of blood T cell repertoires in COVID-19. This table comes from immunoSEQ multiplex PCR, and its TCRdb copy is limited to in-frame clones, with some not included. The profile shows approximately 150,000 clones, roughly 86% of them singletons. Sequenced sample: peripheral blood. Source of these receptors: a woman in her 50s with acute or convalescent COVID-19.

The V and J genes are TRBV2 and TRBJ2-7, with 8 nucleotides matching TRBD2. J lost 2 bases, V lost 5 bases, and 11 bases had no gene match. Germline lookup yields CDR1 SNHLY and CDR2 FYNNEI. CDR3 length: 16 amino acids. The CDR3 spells CASSLPGRDGPYEQYF. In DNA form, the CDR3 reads TGTGCCAGCAGTCTCCCCGGGAGGGACGGACCCTACGAGCAGTACTTC.

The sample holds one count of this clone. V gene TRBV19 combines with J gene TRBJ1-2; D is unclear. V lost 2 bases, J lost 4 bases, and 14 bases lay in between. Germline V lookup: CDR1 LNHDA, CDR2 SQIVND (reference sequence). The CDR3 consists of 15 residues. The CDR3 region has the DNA TGTGCCAGTAGTATACAAGGATCTGGGCCCTATGGCTACACCTTC. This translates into CASSIQGSGPYGYTF.

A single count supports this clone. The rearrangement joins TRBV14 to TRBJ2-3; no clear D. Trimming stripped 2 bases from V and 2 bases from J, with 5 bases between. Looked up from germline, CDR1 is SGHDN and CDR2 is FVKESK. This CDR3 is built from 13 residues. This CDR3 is CASSQYYTDTQYF. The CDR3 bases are TGTGCCAGCAGCCAATACTACACAGATACGCAGTATTTT.

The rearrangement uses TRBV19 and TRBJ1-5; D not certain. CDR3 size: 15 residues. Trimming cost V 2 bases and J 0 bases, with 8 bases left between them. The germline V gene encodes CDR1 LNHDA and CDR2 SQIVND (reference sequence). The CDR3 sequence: CASSILRDSNQPQHF. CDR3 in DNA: TGTGCCAGTAGTATATTGAGGGATAGCAATCAGCCCCAGCATTTT.

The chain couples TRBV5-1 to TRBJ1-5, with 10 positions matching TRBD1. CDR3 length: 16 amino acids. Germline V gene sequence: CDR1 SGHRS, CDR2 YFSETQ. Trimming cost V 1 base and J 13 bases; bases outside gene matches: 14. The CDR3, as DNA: TGCGCCAGCAGCTTGACACCCGGACAGGGGGTCATGCCTCAGCATTTT. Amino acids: CASSLTPGQGVMPQHF.

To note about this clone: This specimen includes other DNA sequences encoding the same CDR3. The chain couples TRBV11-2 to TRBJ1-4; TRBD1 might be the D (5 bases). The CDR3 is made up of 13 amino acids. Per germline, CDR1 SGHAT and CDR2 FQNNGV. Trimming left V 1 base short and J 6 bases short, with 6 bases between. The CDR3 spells CASSLAGDEKLFF. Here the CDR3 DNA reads TGTGCCAGCAGCTTAGCGGGGGATGAAAAACTGTTTTTT.

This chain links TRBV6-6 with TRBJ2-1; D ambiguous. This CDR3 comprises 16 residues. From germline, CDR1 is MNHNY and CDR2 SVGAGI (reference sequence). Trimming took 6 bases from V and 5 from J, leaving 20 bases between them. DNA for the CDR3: TGTGCCAGCAGCCCACAAAGTTTCCCCCGAAACAATGAGCAGTTCTTC. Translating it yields CASSPQSFPRNNEQFF.

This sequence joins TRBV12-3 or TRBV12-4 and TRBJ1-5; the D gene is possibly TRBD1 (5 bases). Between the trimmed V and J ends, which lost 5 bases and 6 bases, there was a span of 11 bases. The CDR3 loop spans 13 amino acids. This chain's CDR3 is CASSPRGFQPQHF. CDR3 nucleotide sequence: TGTGCCAGCAGTCCCCGGGGGTTTCAGCCCCAGCATTTT.

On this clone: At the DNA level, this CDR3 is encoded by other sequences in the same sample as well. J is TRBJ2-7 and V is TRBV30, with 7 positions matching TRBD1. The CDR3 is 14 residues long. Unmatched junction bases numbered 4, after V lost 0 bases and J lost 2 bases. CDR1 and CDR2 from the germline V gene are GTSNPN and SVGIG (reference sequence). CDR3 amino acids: CAWSVSGGPYEQYF. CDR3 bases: TGTGCCTGGAGTGTTTCAGGGGGACCCTACGAGCAGTACTTC. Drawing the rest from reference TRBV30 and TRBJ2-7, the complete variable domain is SQTIHQWPATLVQPVGSPLSLECTVEGTSNPNLYWYRQAAGRGLQLLFYSVGIGQISSEVPQNLSASRPQDRQFILSSKKLLLSDSGFYLCAWSVSGGPYEQYFGPGTRLTVT.

The CDR3 reads CASSSRQETEAFF. CDR3 coding DNA: TGTGCCAGCAGCAGTAGACAGGAGACTGAAGCTTTCTTT. The V and J genes are TRBV6-6 and TRBJ1-1; D is perhaps TRBD1 (6 bases). The ends were cut back, 6 bases at V and 5 bases at J, with 13 bases in the middle. This CDR3 region has 13 residues. Germline V CDR1 and CDR2: MNHNY, SVGAGI (reference sequence).

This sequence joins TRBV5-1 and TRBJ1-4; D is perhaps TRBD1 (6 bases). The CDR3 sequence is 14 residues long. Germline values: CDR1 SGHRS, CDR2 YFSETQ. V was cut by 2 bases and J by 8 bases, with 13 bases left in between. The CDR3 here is CASSFGTGREKLFF. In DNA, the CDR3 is TGCGCCAGCAGCTTCGGAACAGGGCGGGAAAAACTGTTTTTT.

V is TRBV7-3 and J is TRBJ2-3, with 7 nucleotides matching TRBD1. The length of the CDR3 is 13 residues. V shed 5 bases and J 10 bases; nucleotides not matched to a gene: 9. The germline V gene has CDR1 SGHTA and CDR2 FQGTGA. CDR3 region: CASSPDRQMAQYF. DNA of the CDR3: TGTGCCAGCAGCCCGGACAGGCAGATGGCGCAGTATTTT.

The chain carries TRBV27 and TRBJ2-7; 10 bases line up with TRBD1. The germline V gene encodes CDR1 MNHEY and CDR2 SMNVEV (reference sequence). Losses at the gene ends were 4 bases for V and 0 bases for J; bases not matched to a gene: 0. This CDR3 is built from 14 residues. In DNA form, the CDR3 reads TGTGCCAGCAGTTGGGACAGGGGCTCCTACGAGCAGTACTTC. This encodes CASSWDRGSYEQYF.

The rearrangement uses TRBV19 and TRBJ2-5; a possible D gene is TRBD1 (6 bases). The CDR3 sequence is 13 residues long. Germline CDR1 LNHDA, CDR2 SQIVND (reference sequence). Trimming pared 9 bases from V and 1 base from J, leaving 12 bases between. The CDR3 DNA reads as TGTGCCAGCCAGGACAGCATCCAAGAGACCCAGTACTTC. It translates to CASQDSIQETQYF.

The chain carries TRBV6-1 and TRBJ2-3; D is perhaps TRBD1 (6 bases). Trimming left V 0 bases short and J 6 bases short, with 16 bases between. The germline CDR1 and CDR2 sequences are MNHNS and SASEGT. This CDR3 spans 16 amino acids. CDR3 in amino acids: CASSEAEGDDRDTQYF. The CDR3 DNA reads TGTGCCAGCAGTGAAGCTGAGGGGGACGACAGGGATACGCAGTATTTT.

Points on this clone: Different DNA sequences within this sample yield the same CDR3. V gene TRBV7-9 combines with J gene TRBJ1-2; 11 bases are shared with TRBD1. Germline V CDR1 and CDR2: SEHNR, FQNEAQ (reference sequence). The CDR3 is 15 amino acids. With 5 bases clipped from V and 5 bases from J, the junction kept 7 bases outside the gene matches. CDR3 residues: CASSLRTGGDYGYTF. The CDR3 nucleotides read TGTGCCAGCAGCCTAAGGACAGGGGGCGATTATGGCTACACCTTC.

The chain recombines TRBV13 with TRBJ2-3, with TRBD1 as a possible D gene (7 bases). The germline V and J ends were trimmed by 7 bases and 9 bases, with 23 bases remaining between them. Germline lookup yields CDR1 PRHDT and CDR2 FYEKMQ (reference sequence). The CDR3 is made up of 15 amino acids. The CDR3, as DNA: TGTGCCAGCATCATAGGGGGGACAGACTCCTTGACGCAGTATTTT. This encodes CASIIGGTDSLTQYF.